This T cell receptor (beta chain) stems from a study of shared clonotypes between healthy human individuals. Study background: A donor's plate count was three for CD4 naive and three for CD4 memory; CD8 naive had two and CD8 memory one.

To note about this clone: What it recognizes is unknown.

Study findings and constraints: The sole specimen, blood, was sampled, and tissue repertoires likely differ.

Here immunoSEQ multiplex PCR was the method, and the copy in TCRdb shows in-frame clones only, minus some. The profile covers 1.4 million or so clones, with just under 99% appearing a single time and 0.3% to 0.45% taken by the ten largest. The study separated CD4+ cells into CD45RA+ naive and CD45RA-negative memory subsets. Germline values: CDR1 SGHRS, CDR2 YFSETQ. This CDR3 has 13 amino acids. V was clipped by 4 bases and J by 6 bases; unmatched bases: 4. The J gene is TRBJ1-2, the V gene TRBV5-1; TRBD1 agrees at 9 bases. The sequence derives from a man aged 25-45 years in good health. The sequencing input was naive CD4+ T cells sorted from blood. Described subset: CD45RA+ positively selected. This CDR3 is CASSGGQGDGYTF. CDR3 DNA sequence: TGCGCCAGCAGCGGGGGACAGGGTGATGGCTACACCTTC.